This TCR beta chain was sequenced during a study of blood T cell repertoires in COVID-19. Overall study context: Some COVID-19 samples were acute and others convalescent; all came from the United States, Italy and Spain. Sources were T cells, B-cell-depleted T cells, or PBMCs; the material itself was cDNA or gDNA.

With 3 bases clipped from V and 9 bases from J, the junction kept 3 bases outside the gene matches. Per the germline V gene, CDR1 is SGDLS and CDR2 is YYNGEE. This CDR3 spans 14 amino acids. As processed by the authors: Amplifying reference gene primers gave estimates of nucleated cell counts. Using immunoSEQ multiplex PCR, the repertoire was profiled, and TCRdb retains in-frame clones only, with some absent. The V and J calls and clone size are taken from that table; D and trimming were inferred from the DNA. The sample has 85,000 to 90,000 clones; around 93% are singletons. This chain connects TRBV9 to TRBJ1-6; 10 bases are a match to TRBD1. Sequencing input: peripheral blood. This sequence was found in a human donor with active COVID-19. The donor label of this sample is uncertain. The CDR3 loop is CASSGQGAGSPLHF. The DNA for the CDR3 is TGTGCCAGCAGCGGACAGGGGGCAGGTTCACCCCTCCACTTT.